This TCR beta chain was identified during a study of CD8 T cells in Susac syndrome. TEMRA cells were enriched by FACS, and CD4+ and CD8+ T cells were negatively isolated. Germline CDR1 MNHEY, CDR2 SMNVEV (reference sequence). The CDR3 is 13 residues long. V gave up 5 bases and J gave up 3 bases; unmatched junction bases: 1. The RNA, about 0.45 to 1 ug, was put through reverse transcription using random hexamers. The authors amplified TCR beta CDR3 across 54 Vbeta and 13 Jbeta using immunoSEQ multiplex PCR. TCRdb ran MiXCR on the immunoSEQ multiplex PCR reads and lists one entry per CDR3 protein. The sample has 110,000 to 150,000 distinct CDR3 sequences, 94% seen once.

The sequencing input was CD8+ T cells from PBMCs. The clonotype was recovered from a human donor in good health. V is TRBV27 and J is TRBJ1-2; TRBD1 agrees at 9 bases. DNA of the CDR3: TGTGCCAGCAGTGGGACAGGGTACTATGGCTACACCTTC. As protein: CASSGTGYYGYTF.